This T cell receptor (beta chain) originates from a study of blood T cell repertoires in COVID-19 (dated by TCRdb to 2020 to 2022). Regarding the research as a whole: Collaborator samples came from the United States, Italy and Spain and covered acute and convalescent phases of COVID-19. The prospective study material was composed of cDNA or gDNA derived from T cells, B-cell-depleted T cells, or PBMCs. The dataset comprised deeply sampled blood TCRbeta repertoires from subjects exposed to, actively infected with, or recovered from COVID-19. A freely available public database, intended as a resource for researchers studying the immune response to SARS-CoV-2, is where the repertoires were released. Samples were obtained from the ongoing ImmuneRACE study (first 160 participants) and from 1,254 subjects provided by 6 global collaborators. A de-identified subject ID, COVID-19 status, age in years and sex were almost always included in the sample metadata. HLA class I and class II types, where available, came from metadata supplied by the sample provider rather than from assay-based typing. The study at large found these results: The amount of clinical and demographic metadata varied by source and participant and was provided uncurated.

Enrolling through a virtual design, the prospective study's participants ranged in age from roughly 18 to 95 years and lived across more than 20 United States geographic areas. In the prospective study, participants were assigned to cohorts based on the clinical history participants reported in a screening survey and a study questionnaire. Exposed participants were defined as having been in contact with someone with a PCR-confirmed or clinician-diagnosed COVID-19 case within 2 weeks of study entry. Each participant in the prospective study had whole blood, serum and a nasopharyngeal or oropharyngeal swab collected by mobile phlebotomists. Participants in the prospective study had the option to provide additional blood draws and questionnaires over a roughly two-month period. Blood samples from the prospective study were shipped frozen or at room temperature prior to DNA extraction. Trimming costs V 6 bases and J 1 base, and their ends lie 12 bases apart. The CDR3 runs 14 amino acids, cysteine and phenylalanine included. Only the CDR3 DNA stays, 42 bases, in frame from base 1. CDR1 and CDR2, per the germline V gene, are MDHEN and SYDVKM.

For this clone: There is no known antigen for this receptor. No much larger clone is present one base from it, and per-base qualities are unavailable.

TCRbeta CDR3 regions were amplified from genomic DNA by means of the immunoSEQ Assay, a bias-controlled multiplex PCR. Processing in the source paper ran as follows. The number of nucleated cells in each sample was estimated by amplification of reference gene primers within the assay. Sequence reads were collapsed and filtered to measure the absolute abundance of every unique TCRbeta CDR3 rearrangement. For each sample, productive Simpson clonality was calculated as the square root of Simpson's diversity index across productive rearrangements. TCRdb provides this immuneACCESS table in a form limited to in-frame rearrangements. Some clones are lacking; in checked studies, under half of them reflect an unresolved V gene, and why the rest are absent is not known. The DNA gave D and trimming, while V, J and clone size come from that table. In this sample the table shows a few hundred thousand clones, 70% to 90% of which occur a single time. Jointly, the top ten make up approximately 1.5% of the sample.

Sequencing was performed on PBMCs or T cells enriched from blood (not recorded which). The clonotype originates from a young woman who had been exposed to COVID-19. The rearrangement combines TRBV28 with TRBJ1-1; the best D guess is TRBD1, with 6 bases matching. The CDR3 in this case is CASRQPTGNTEAFF. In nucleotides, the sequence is TGTGCCAGCAGACAACCGACAGGGAACACTGAAGCTTTCTTT.